The 17 T cell receptor beta chains given below trace back to one sample, sequenced in a study of T cell responses to AZD1222 COVID-19 vaccine. Here immunoSEQ multiplex PCR was the method, and the copy in TCRdb shows in-frame clones only, minus some. In the table there are roughly 150,000 clones, roughly 92% of which are singletons. The specimen comprised peripheral blood, sampled 28 days after the second AZD1222 dose. These TCRs come from an adult who received the AZD1222 COVID-19 vaccine.

CDR3 nucleotide sequence: TGTGCCAGCCATAAGGGGGGGCTGAACACAGATACGCAGTATTTT. It yields the protein CASHKGGLNTDTQYF. This chain connects TRBV6-6 to TRBJ2-3, with D perhaps matching TRBD2 (7 bases). The CDR3 is 15 amino acids. Looked up from germline, CDR1 is MNHNY and CDR2 is SVGAGI (reference sequence). V dropped 8 bases and J dropped 2 bases, with 17 bases sitting between them.

V and J are TRBV28 and TRBJ1-4; possible D gene TRBD1, 6 bases. Per the germline V gene, CDR1 is MDHEN and CDR2 is SYDVKM. Trimming took 4 bases from V and 3 from J, leaving 12 bases between them. The CDR3 is 15 amino acids. CDR3 residues: CASSSSQGSNEKLFF. The CDR3 DNA sequence: TGTGCCAGCAGTTCCTCACAGGGCTCTAATGAAAAACTGTTTTTT.

The chain joins TRBV6-5 to TRBJ1-1; D is unclear. The V end was cut by 2 bases, the J end by 1 base, with 14 bases between. CDR1 is MNHEY and CDR2 is SVGAGI in the germline V gene. The CDR3 consists of 16 residues. The CDR3 sequence is CASSYTQDLGNTEAFF. CDR3 bases: TGTGCCAGCAGTTACACCCAAGATTTGGGGAACACTGAAGCTTTCTTT.

The CDR3 DNA follows: TGTGCCACCAGATCGTCCTGGGGGCGTGAATATGGCTACACCTTC. Its protein product is CATRSSWGREYGYTF. The V and J genes are TRBV27 and TRBJ1-2; TRBD1 is a possible D gene (6 bases). CDR1 and CDR2 (germline): MNHEY, SMNVEV (reference sequence). The CDR3 is 15 amino acids. Trimming removed 10 bases from V and 5 bases from J, with 23 bases in between.

The CDR3 reads CASSLGTSGRGAEQYF. DNA of the CDR3: TGCGCCAGCAGCTTGGGGACTAGCGGGAGGGGAGCCGAGCAGTACTTC. The J gene is TRBJ2-7, the V gene TRBV5-1; 15 positions match TRBD2. The V segment lost 0 bases and the J segment 6 bases; nucleotides outside the gene matches: 4. The CDR3 runs 16 residues. Per germline, CDR1 SGHRS and CDR2 YFSETQ.

The rearrangement joins TRBV6-1 to TRBJ1-2, with unresolved D. The V gene lost 0 bases and the J gene lost 4 bases, with 9 bases spanning the gap. CDR3 length: 14 residues. CDR1 and CDR2 (germline): MNHNS, SASEGT. The CDR3 sequence: CASSEAEFSYGYTF. The CDR3 DNA follows: TGTGCCAGCAGTGAAGCTGAATTTTCCTATGGCTACACCTTC.

The chain couples TRBV11-1 to TRBJ1-2; D possibly corresponds to TRBD1 (6 bases). Trimming took off 5 bases at V and 0 bases at J, with 13 bases between the two ends. The CDR3 consists of 15 residues. Germline lookup yields CDR1 SGHAT and CDR2 FQDESV (reference sequence). The CDR3 region is CASSTLDRSNYGYTF. Written as DNA, the CDR3 is TGTGCCAGCAGCACCTTGGACAGATCTAACTATGGCTACACCTTC.

The chain links TRBV11-2 to TRBJ1-2; 9 nucleotides line up with TRBD1. There are 18 residues in the CDR3. The V segment lost 1 base and the J segment 5 bases; nucleotides outside the gene matches: 14. In germline, CDR1 is SGHAT, CDR2 FQNNGV. CDR3 sequence (DNA): TGTGCCAGCAGCTTAGCTCCGACAGGGGGGACGGCCCTATATGGCTACACCTTC. It yields the protein CASSLAPTGGTALYGYTF.

The V and J genes are TRBV28 and TRBJ2-7; D tentatively fits TRBD1 or TRBD2 (5 bases each). Looked up from germline, CDR1 is MDHEN and CDR2 is SYDVKM. This CDR3 is built from 15 residues. V lost 9 bases, J lost 7 bases, and 25 bases lay in between. The CDR3 DNA sequence: TGTGCCAGTATCCCCGGGGCATACCCGAGAGGAGAGCAGTACTTC. It is translated as CASIPGAYPRGEQYF.

This clone showed up just once. The chain joins TRBV5-1 to TRBJ1-1, with TRBD1 matching over 12 bases. The CDR3 is 15 residues long. V was pared by 0 bases and J by 5 bases, with 2 bases of the junction left unmatched. The germline V gene encodes CDR1 SGHRS and CDR2 YFSETQ. CDR3 DNA sequence: TGCGCCAGCAGCTTGGAGGGACAGGGGGCAACTGAAGCTTTCTTT. Protein: CASSLEGQGATEAFF.

This chain connects TRBV29-1 to TRBJ2-5; TRBD1 aligns across 8 bases. Germline V gene data show CDR1 as SQVTM and CDR2 as ANQGSEA. Germline trimming cut 4 bases from V and 7 bases from J; bases unmatched to any gene: 5. The CDR3 is 12 residues long. The CDR3 DNA reads as TGCAGCGTTGGATGGGACAGGACGACCCAGTACTTC. Translation: CSVGWDRTTQYF.

The chain uses TRBV11-2 and TRBJ2-3; 9 positions match TRBD2. Trimming took 5 bases from V and 6 from J; bases not matched to a gene: 9. Germline CDR1 SGHAT, CDR2 FQNNGV. CDR3 length equals 15 residues. CDR3 protein: CASSDTGTSPDTQYF. As DNA, the CDR3 is TGTGCCAGCAGCGACACCGGGACTAGCCCCGATACGCAGTATTTT.

The rearrangement uses TRBV6-1 and TRBJ2-2; 9 bases fit TRBD1. With V trimmed by 2 bases and J by 6 bases, 4 bases remained unmatched. Germline CDR1 is MNHNS and CDR2 is SASEGT. This CDR3 has 15 amino acids. The CDR3 spells CASSEWTGVAGELFF. The CDR3 region has the DNA TGTGCCAGCAGTGAATGGACAGGGGTCGCCGGGGAGCTGTTTTTT.

The rearrangement links TRBV4-2 to TRBJ1-4, with TRBD1 as a possible D gene (6 bases). CDR1 LGHNA and CDR2 YNFKEQ come from the germline V gene. V lost 0 bases and J 5 bases, leaving 13 bases between the germline ends. This CDR3 is 16 amino acids long. CDR3 sequence: CASSQEMRGGNEKLFF. CDR3 DNA: TGTGCCAGCAGCCAAGAGATGAGGGGGGGAAATGAAAAACTGTTTTTT.

The sample holds one count of this clone. The CDR3 nucleotides read TGCGCCAGCAGCCAAGATATCGGACAGGGGGGGTATGGCTACACCTTC. The encoded protein is CASSQDIGQGGYGYTF. The V gene is TRBV4-1, the J gene TRBJ1-2; 10 positions agree with TRBD1. Germline loops: CDR1 MGHRA, CDR2 YSYEKL. This CDR3 region has 16 residues. The junction had 6 bases not matched to a gene; V was cut back by 0 bases and J by 5 bases.

This rearrangement joins TRBV20-1 to TRBJ1-2; D is unclear. The CDR3 consists of 11 residues. Germline V gene lookup returns CDR1 DFQATT and CDR2 SNEGSKA (reference sequence). Trimming took off 0 bases at V and 8 bases at J, with 7 bases between the two ends. In nucleotides, the CDR3 is TGCAGTGCTAGAGATCTCGACGGCTACACCTTC. This gives the protein CSARDLDGYTF.

This clone was counted once. The chain combines TRBV7-3 with TRBJ2-1, with TRBD1 matching over 8 bases. The trim removed 1 base at V and 5 bases at J, leaving 7 bases unmatched. The germline V gene encodes CDR1 SGHTA and CDR2 FQGTGA. This CDR3 contains 16 residues. CDR3 sequence: CASSLIRRGRDNEQFF. The CDR3 DNA is TGTGCCAGCAGCTTAATTCGCAGGGGGCGCGACAATGAGCAGTTCTTC. Full variable domain (outside the CDR3, taken from reference TRBV7-3 and TRBJ2-1): GAGVSQTPSNKVTEKGKYVELRCDPISGHTALYWYRQSLGQGPEFLIYFQGTGAADDSGLPNDRFFAVRPEGSVSTLKIQRTERGDSAVYLCASSLIRRGRDNEQFFGPGTRLTVL.